Below, 8 T cell receptor beta chains from the same sample are listed, as sequenced in a study of cytomegalovirus exposure and HLA in healthy donors. Primers for the PCR totalled 60 Vbeta and 13 Jbeta. Assay: immunoSEQ multiplex PCR; the TCRdb copy retains only in-frame clones and omits some. There are 150,000 to 200,000 clones in the sample; roughly 74% occur only once, and 7.7% lies in the top ten. The material sequenced was PBMCs. These receptors were taken from a woman aged 40 to 49 in good health and CMV-seropositive.

The V and J genes are TRBV6-5 and TRBJ2-7, with D unclear. CDR1 and CDR2 (germline): MNHEY, SVGAGI. This CDR3 is built from 13 residues. Deletions cut 2 bases from V and 7 bases from J, with 12 bases between. The CDR3: CASSYQREKEQYF. The CDR3 nucleotides are TGTGCCAGCAGTTACCAAAGAGAGAAAGAGCAGTACTTC.

The chain is built from TRBV13 and TRBJ2-7; 8 bases map to TRBD1. CDR1 PRHDT and CDR2 FYEKMQ come from the germline V gene (reference sequence). The CDR3 consists of 13 residues. The J segment lost 3 bases and the V segment lost 5 bases, leaving 3 bases of the junction unmatched. CDR3: CASSVGQGYEQYF. The CDR3 DNA reads as TGTGCCAGCAGCGTTGGACAGGGCTACGAGCAGTACTTC.

This clone has only one observation. This chain links TRBV27 with TRBJ2-7; 11 bases agree with TRBD2. J was trimmed by 5 bases and V by 0 bases; bases with no gene match: 12. The germline CDR1 and CDR2 sequences are MNHEY and SMNVEV (reference sequence). CDR3 length: 18 amino acids. As DNA, the CDR3 is TGTGCCAGCAGTTTATCGCCAGGGGCTAGCGGGAGGCCCGACGAGCAGTACTTC. It translates to CASSLSPGASGRPDEQYF.

This rearrangement joins TRBV5-1 to TRBJ1-1; D unclear. The germline CDR1 and CDR2 sequences are SGHRS and YFSETQ. V was cut by 0 bases and J by 1 base, with 13 bases left in between. The CDR3 has 16 amino acids. CDR3 bases: TGCGCCAGCAGCTTGGGTTTGAGGGCAGCGAACACTGAAGCTTTCTTT. Translated: CASSLGLRAANTEAFF.

J is TRBJ2-2 and V is TRBV7-2, with 13 bases that match TRBD2. Germline CDR1 and CDR2: SGHTA and FQGNSA. The CDR3 runs to 17 residues. J lost 2 bases, V lost 6 bases, and 6 bases had no gene match. Here the CDR3 reads CASRPWTSGRNTGELFF. The CDR3 DNA reads as TGTGCCAGCAGGCCTTGGACTAGCGGGAGAAACACCGGGGAGCTGTTTTTT. The whole variable domain, filled in from reference TRBV7-2 and TRBJ2-2, reads GAGVSQSPSNKVTEKGKDVELRCDPISGHTALYWYRQSLGQGLEFLIYFQGNSAPDKSGLPSDRFSAERTGGSVSTLTIQRTQQEDSAVYLCASRPWTSGRNTGELFFGEGSRLTVL.

The chain employs TRBV5-1 and TRBJ1-1; D remains ambiguous. CDR1 is SGHRS, CDR2 YFSETQ, per germline. V gave up 2 bases and J gave up 3 bases, with 8 bases separating them. This CDR3 has 13 amino acids. CDR3 amino acids: CASSLRPDTEAFF. The CDR3, as DNA: TGCGCCAGCAGCTTACGTCCGGACACTGAAGCTTTCTTT.

This clone was seen just once. V gene TRBV5-8 combines with J gene TRBJ2-7; 8 nucleotides agree with TRBD1. Germline V gives CDR1 SGHTS, CDR2 YDEGEE. The CDR3 spans 15 residues. V lost 4 bases and J lost 7; bases outside the gene matches: 13. CDR3 protein: CASSPLKGQAREQYF. The CDR3 bases are TGTGCCAGCAGCCCTTTGAAGGGACAGGCGAGGGAGCAGTACTTC.

The chain combines TRBV28 with TRBJ2-1, with TRBD2 matching over 11 bases. V shed 5 bases, J shed 2 bases, and the junction held 2 bases outside the gene matches. The CDR3 length is 15 residues. The germline V gene has CDR1 MDHEN and CDR2 SYDVKM. The CDR3 DNA reads as TGTGCCAGCAGTGTACTAGCGGGAGCCTACAATGAGCAGTTCTTC. Encoded protein: CASSVLAGAYNEQFF.